This T cell receptor (beta chain) derives from a study of blood T cells in healthy people across ages. Combining a sample-barcoded 5' primer with a J-beta primer mix, a second PCR ran for 7 to 11 cycles. The template-switch adaptor, which had 12 random nucleotides, put a tag on each cDNA molecule. At least 3 million CDR3-containing paired-end reads were obtained per sample. Each CDR3 protein is one row after TCRdb ran MiXCR on the 5' RACE reads. The table includes more than 550,000 distinct CDR3 sequences, over 20% detected once. Study conclusions and caveats: The study regarded diversity estimates from one million T cells as underestimates.

CDR3 length: 14 amino acids. The germline V gene has CDR1 MDHEN and CDR2 SYDVKM. Between the trimmed V and J ends, which lost 6 bases and 5 bases, there was a span of 14 bases. Total RNA extraction produced at least 5 micrograms (per sample) for the study. In this sample, this clonotype turned up a few times. Its antigen is not known. The material sequenced was blood. This TCR derives from a man aged 65 to 85 in good health. The genes are TRBV28 and TRBJ2-1; no clear D gene. The CDR3 spells CASSQLDKNNEQFF. The CDR3 nucleotides are TGTGCCAGCAGCCAGCTTGACAAAAACAATGAGCAGTTCTTC.